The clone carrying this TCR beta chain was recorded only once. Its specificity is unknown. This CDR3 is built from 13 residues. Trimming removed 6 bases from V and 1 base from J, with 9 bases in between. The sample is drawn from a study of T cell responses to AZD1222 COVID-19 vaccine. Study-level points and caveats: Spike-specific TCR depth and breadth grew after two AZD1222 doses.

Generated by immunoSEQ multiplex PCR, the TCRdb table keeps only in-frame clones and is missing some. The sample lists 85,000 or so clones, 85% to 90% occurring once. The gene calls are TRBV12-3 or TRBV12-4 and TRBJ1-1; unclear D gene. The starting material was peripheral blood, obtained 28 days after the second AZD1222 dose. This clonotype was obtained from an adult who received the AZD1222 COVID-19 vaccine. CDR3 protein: CASSPDGNTEAFF. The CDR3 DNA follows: TGTGCCAGCAGCCCCGACGGGAACACTGAAGCTTTCTTT.